The entry that follows covers one TCR beta chain sequence. V shed 5 bases, J shed 1 base, and the junction held 8 bases outside the gene matches. The CDR3 is 16 residues long. From germline, CDR1 is LNHDA and CDR2 SQIVND (reference sequence). This specimen comes from a study of OX40 agonist ivuxolimab in advanced cancers. Using immunoSEQ multiplex PCR, the repertoire was profiled, and TCRdb retains in-frame clones only, with some absent. The repertoire holds 23,000 or so clones, with 84% as singletons. The TCR sequence derives from an adult with an advanced solid tumor such as melanoma, head and neck, liver or kidney cancer. The sequencing used CD4+ or CD8+ T cells sorted from blood, collected in a trial of the OX40 agonist ivuxolimab. The V gene is TRBV19, the J gene TRBJ2-4, with TRBD1 identical over 7 bases. The CDR3 loop reads CASSSSTGWAKNIQYF. For the CDR3, the DNA is TGTGCCAGTAGTTCCTCGACAGGGTGGGCCAAAAACATTCAGTACTTC.